These T cell receptor beta chains were read from a single sample in a study of T cells in Graves' hyperthyroidism and ophthalmopathy. TCRdb reanalysed the multiplex PCR reads using MiXCR and keeps one entry per CDR3 protein. The sample yields about 710,000 distinct CDR3 sequences, about 16% seen once. Input material: blood. The origin of the receptors is a man between 18 and 29 years old with Graves' hyperthyroidism. Each CDR3 is given with its conserved first and last residue. Fields, in order: V gene, clone size, J gene, D gene, CDR3 protein, CDR3 DNA. A D gene is named only where the DNA matches it firmly. The size entry is marked missing in some rows and otherwise reads once, few, many or a size class.

V: TRBV28; size: many; J: TRBJ1-2; D: NA; CDR3: CASSLVRSAGYTF; DNA: TGTGCCAGCAGTTTAGTCAGGTCGGCTGGCTACACCTTC
V: TRBV5-1; size: NA; J: TRBJ2-1; D: TRBD2; CDR3: CASSLVASGTYNEQFF; DNA: TGCGCCAGCAGCTTGGTAGCTAGCGGCACCTACAATGAGCAGTTCTTC
V: TRBV5-6; size: NA; J: TRBJ2-2; D: NA; CDR3: CASSSLPRAPGELFF; DNA: TGTGCCAGCAGCTCCCTACCACGGGCCCCCGGGGAGCTGTTTTTT
V: TRBV20-1; size: many; J: TRBJ1-2; D: NA; CDR3: CSASRLNGYTF; DNA: TGCAGTGCTAGTCGCCTAAATGGCTACACCTTC
V: TRBV18; size: many; J: TRBJ2-7; D: NA; CDR3: CASSPAIAYEQYF; DNA: TGTGCCAGCTCACCAGCCATAGCCTACGAGCAGTACTTC
V: TRBV27; size: NA; J: TRBJ2-2; D: TRBD1; CDR3: CATFRTGSLSGGELFF; DNA: TGTGCCACATTTAGGACAGGGTCCCTATCCGGTGGGGAGCTGTTTTTT
V: TRBV27; size: many; J: TRBJ2-3; D: TRBD2; CDR3: CASSFSGLPTDTQYF; DNA: TGTGCCAGCAGCTTTTCGGGACTACCCACAGATACGCAGTATTTT
V: TRBV7-7; size: NA; J: TRBJ2-4; D: NA; CDR3: CASSFVGAKNIQYF; DNA: TGTGCCAGCAGCTTCGTAGGGGCCAAAAACATTCAGTACTTC
V: TRBV28; size: many; J: TRBJ2-1; D: NA; CDR3: CASSLGLALHSYNEQFF; DNA: TGTGCCAGCAGTTTAGGGCTTGCACTGCACTCCTACAATGAGCAGTTCTTC
V: TRBV20-1; size: few; J: TRBJ2-7; D: TRBD2; CDR3: CSARDDGAGYSYEQYF; DNA: TGCAGTGCTAGAGATGATGGAGCGGGGTACTCCTACGAGCAGTACTTC
V: TRBV12-3/TRBV12-4; size: few; J: TRBJ2-2; D: NA; CDR3: CASGPGTYTGELFF; DNA: TGTGCCAGCGGTCCCGGGACCTACACCGGGGAGCTGTTTTTT
V: TRBV28; size: NA; J: TRBJ2-6; D: NA; CDR3: CASRHHDSSGANVLTF; DNA: TGTGCCAGCAGGCATCACGACAGCTCTGGGGCCAACGTCCTGACTTTC
V: TRBV7-9; size: few; J: TRBJ2-3; D: TRBD1; CDR3: CASSRTGGITDTQYF; DNA: TGTGCCAGCAGCCGGACAGGGGGCATCACAGATACGCAGTATTTT
V: TRBV7-2; size: NA; J: TRBJ1-1; D: NA; CDR3: CASSPEVTEAFF; DNA: TGTGCCAGCAGCCCCGAAGTCACTGAAGCTTTCTTT
V: TRBV6-6; size: many; J: TRBJ2-7; D: TRBD1; CDR3: CASSYSDRGISYEQYF; DNA: TGTGCCAGCAGTTACTCCGACAGGGGTATCTCCTACGAGCAGTACTTC
V: TRBV11-1; size: many; J: TRBJ2-7; D: NA; CDR3: CASSPGPTRSLSEQYF; DNA: TGTGCCAGCAGCCCCGGTCCGACGCGCTCCCTTTCTGAGCAGTACTTC
V: TRBV2; size: few; J: TRBJ2-1; D: NA; CDR3: CASSGFGPYNEQFF; DNA: TGTGCCAGCTCGGGGTTTGGGCCCTACAATGAGCAGTTCTTC
V: TRBV7-9; size: many; J: TRBJ2-3; D: TRBD2; CDR3: CASSSRSREVTDTQYF; DNA: TGTGCCAGCAGCTCGAGGTCGCGGGAGGTCACAGATACGCAGTATTTT
V: TRBV15; size: NA; J: TRBJ1-5; D: NA; CDR3: CATSRDRQAKPQHF; DNA: TGTGCCACCAGCAGAGATAGGCAGGCCAAGCCCCAGCATTTT
V: TRBV12-3/TRBV12-4; size: many; J: TRBJ2-1; D: TRBD2; CDR3: CASSPPSGRSSYNEQFF; DNA: TGTGCCAGCAGCCCTCCTAGCGGGAGAAGCTCCTACAATGAGCAGTTCTTC
V: TRBV5-4; size: NA; J: TRBJ1-1; D: NA; CDR3: CASSFHTEAFF; DNA: TGTGCCAGCAGCTTCCACACTGAAGCTTTCTTT
V: TRBV12-3/TRBV12-4; size: many; J: TRBJ1-1; D: NA; CDR3: CASSPLITEAFF; DNA: TGTGCCAGCAGTCCCCTCATCACTGAAGCTTTCTTT
V: TRBV2; size: many; J: TRBJ2-2; D: NA; CDR3: CASSERRVDGELFF; DNA: TGTGCCAGCAGTGAACGGCGGGTCGACGGGGAGCTGTTTTTT
V: TRBV19; size: NA; J: TRBJ1-1; D: TRBD1; CDR3: CASSIQGGVLPEAFF; DNA: TGTGCCAGTAGTATTCAGGGGGGAGTCCTGCCTGAAGCTTTCTTT
V: TRBV2; size: few; J: TRBJ1-2; D: TRBD1; CDR3: CASSVTGGAFYGYTF; DNA: TGTGCCAGCAGTGTCACAGGGGGCGCCTTCTATGGCTACACCTTC
V: TRBV19; size: NA; J: TRBJ1-2; D: NA; CDR3: CASSLERTALYGYTF; DNA: TGTGCCAGTAGTCTTGAGAGGACAGCACTCTATGGCTACACCTTC
V: TRBV19; size: NA; J: TRBJ2-5; D: NA; CDR3: CASSISPRRRETQYF; DNA: TGTGCCAGTAGTATCAGTCCTAGGAGGAGAGAGACCCAGTACTTC
V: TRBV9; size: few; J: TRBJ2-3; D: NA; CDR3: CASTPGINTDTQYF; DNA: TGTGCCAGCACCCCCGGAATAAACACAGATACGCAGTATTTT
V: TRBV7-9; size: NA; J: TRBJ2-7; D: TRBD1; CDR3: CASNPLDRGGEQYF; DNA: TGTGCCAGCAATCCCCTGGACAGGGGAGGGGAGCAGTACTTC
V: TRBV12-3/TRBV12-4; size: NA; J: TRBJ2-5; D: NA; CDR3: CASSKNGETQYF; DNA: TGTGCCAGCAGCAAGAACGGGGAGACCCAGTACTTC
V: TRBV7-9; size: few; J: TRBJ2-1; D: NA; CDR3: CASSPSGDEQFF; DNA: TGCGCCAGCAGCCCCTCGGGGGATGAGCAGTTCTTC
V: TRBV12-3/TRBV12-4; size: few; J: TRBJ2-1; D: TRBD2; CDR3: CASIEAGGRNEQFF; DNA: TGTGCCAGCATCGAAGCGGGAGGAAGAAATGAGCAGTTCTTC
V: TRBV2; size: many; J: TRBJ1-5; D: TRBD1; CDR3: CASSEGQAYNQPQHF; DNA: TGTGCCAGCAGTGAGGGACAGGCTTACAATCAGCCCCAGCATTTT
V: TRBV5-4; size: NA; J: TRBJ2-2; D: NA; CDR3: CASSFGQEDSGELFF; DNA: TGTGCCAGCAGCTTCGGCCAGGAGGATTCCGGGGAGCTGTTTTTT
V: TRBV20-1; size: few; J: TRBJ2-2; D: NA; CDR3: CSASTWATGELFF; DNA: TGCAGTGCTAGTACATGGGCGACCGGGGAGCTGTTTTTT
V: TRBV29-1; size: NA; J: TRBJ2-7; D: NA; CDR3: CSVEDQTYEQYF; DNA: TGCAGCGTTGAAGATCAAACCTACGAGCAGTACTTC
V: TRBV5-6; size: many; J: TRBJ2-5; D: NA; CDR3: CASLLGAGTETQYF; DNA: TGTGCCAGCCTACTTGGGGCGGGAACAGAGACCCAGTACTTC
V: TRBV28; size: NA; J: TRBJ2-1; D: TRBD2; CDR3: CASGPSGTYNEQFF; DNA: TGTGCCAGCGGCCCTAGCGGGACCTACAATGAGCAGTTCTTC
V: TRBV12-3/TRBV12-4; size: many; J: TRBJ1-6; D: NA; CDR3: CASSQGFYNSPLHF; DNA: TGTGCCAGCAGCCAGGGGTTCTATAATTCACCCCTCCACTTT
V: TRBV29-1; size: NA; J: TRBJ2-1; D: TRBD2; CDR3: CSVDPTSGSSHEQFF; DNA: TGCAGCGTTGATCCGACTAGCGGGAGTTCCCATGAGCAGTTCTTC
V: TRBV19; size: NA; J: TRBJ2-3; D: TRBD2; CDR3: CASSTGLAGKRDTQYF; DNA: TGTGCCAGTAGTACTGGACTAGCGGGAAAAAGGGATACGCAGTATTTT
V: TRBV5-6; size: NA; J: TRBJ2-5; D: NA; CDR3: CASSDRFVETQYF; DNA: TGTGCCAGCAGCGACCGATTCGTAGAGACCCAGTACTTC
V: TRBV20-1; size: many; J: TRBJ2-2; D: NA; CDR3: CSARGEGTGELFF; DNA: TGCAGCGCTAGAGGAGAGGGCACCGGGGAGCTGTTTTTT
V: TRBV18; size: NA; J: TRBJ2-3; D: NA; CDR3: CASSPGGSITDTQYF; DNA: TGTGCCAGCTCACCTGGCGGCTCGATAACAGATACGCAGTATTTT
V: TRBV3-1; size: many; J: TRBJ1-1; D: NA; CDR3: CASSQVDPNTEAFF; DNA: TGTGCCAGCAGCCAAGTAGATCCGAACACTGAAGCTTTCTTT
V: TRBV5-1; size: many; J: TRBJ2-1; D: NA; CDR3: CASSLGPTTTHNEQFF; DNA: TGCGCCAGCAGCTTGGGCCCGACGACTACCCACAATGAGCAGTTCTTC
V: TRBV20-1; size: many; J: TRBJ2-1; D: NA; CDR3: CSAPQRSYNEQFF; DNA: TGCAGTGCCCCCCAGCGTTCCTACAATGAGCAGTTCTTC
V: TRBV28; size: many; J: TRBJ2-1; D: NA; CDR3: CASTLGYNEQFF; DNA: TGTGCCAGCACCTTGGGTTACAATGAGCAGTTCTTC
V: TRBV12-5; size: many; J: TRBJ1-1; D: NA; CDR3: CASGLENTEAFF; DNA: TGTGCTAGTGGTTTGGAGAACACTGAAGCTTTCTTT
V: TRBV30; size: many; J: TRBJ1-1; D: TRBD1; CDR3: CAWNFGTANTEAFF; DNA: TGTGCCTGGAATTTCGGGACAGCGAACACTGAAGCTTTCTTT
V: TRBV3-1; size: many; J: TRBJ1-1; D: NA; CDR3: CASSQDLRWKENTEAFF; DNA: TGTGCCAGCAGCCAAGATCTACGTTGGAAAGAGAACACTGAAGCTTTCTTT
V: TRBV28; size: many; J: TRBJ1-2; D: NA; CDR3: CASHDSGYGYTF; DNA: TGTGCCAGCCATGACAGTGGGTATGGCTACACCTTC
V: TRBV7-8; size: few; J: TRBJ2-7; D: TRBD2; CDR3: CASSGGKRGTYEQYF; DNA: TGTGCCAGCAGCGGGGGGAAGCGGGGGACCTACGAGCAGTACTTC
V: TRBV4-1; size: NA; J: TRBJ1-6; D: NA; CDR3: CASSQDPGVGLSYNSPLHF; DNA: TGCGCCAGCAGCCAAGATCCAGGGGTTGGGTTATCCTATAATTCACCCCTCCACTTT
V: TRBV18; size: few; J: TRBJ1-2; D: NA; CDR3: CASSPNFGEGYTF; DNA: TGTGCCAGCTCACCAAATTTCGGGGAAGGCTACACCTTC